This TCR beta chain was sequenced in a study of T cell responses to AZD1222 COVID-19 vaccine. Broader study findings: Along spike, vaccine-associated CD4 TCRs were found throughout, with dominance at 160-218 and 743-854.

As regards this clone: Its antigen is not identified.

The table came from immunoSEQ multiplex PCR; TCRdb's copy has only in-frame clones and leaves some out. The data hold roughly 120,000 clones, with 85% to 90% observed a single time. Trimming removed 2 bases from V and 6 bases from J, with 13 bases in between. Germline-derived CDR1 and CDR2 are GTSNPN and SVGIG (reference sequence). The CDR3 covers 14 residues. This chain connects TRBV30 to TRBJ1-4; D unclear. This clonotype was obtained from an adult who received the AZD1222 COVID-19 vaccine. The sample in question was peripheral blood, obtained 28 days after the second AZD1222 dose. The DNA for the CDR3 is TGTGCCTGGAGTAGACCGAAGGGCTATGAAAAACTGTTTTTT. Protein: CAWSRPKGYEKLFF. Drawing the rest from reference TRBV30 and TRBJ1-4, the complete variable domain is SQTIHQWPATLVQPVGSPLSLECTVEGTSNPNLYWYRQAAGRGLQLLFYSVGIGQISSEVPQNLSASRPQDRQFILSSKKLLLSDSGFYLCAWSRPKGYEKLFFGSGTQLSVL.